The 15 T cell receptor beta chains given below trace back to one sample, sequenced in a study of T cell responses to AZD1222 COVID-19 vaccine (dated by TCRdb to about 2021). Reading the label with the study, this specimen's time point is: about 28 days (+/-7) after the second vaccine dose. Library preparation used the immunoSEQ multiplex PCR assay. TCRdb's version of the immuneACCESS table is confined to in-frame rearrangements and falls short of the full clone set. An unresolved V gene accounts for under half of the shortfall where checked; the remainder is of unknown origin. The sample yields tens of thousands of clones; more than 60% were counted once. Clones ranked in the top ten supply over 3% of the sample. The material sequenced was peripheral blood, taken 28 days after the second AZD1222 dose. Receptors originate from an adult who received the AZD1222 COVID-19 vaccine.

The chain carries TRBV10-3 and TRBJ2-3, with D hard to call. The CDR3 runs 18 residues. Germline V gene lookup returns CDR1 ENHRY and CDR2 SYGVKD. V lost 0 bases to trimming and J lost 2 bases, with 18 bases between them. The CDR3 spells CAISESVTGLPPTDTQYF. In nucleotides, the CDR3 is TGTGCCATCAGTGAGTCAGTGACGGGCCTCCCCCCCACAGATACGCAGTATTTT.

The rearrangement joins TRBV27 to TRBJ2-7; 8 nucleotides line up with TRBD1. CDR3 size: 14 residues. With V trimmed by 0 bases and J by 5 bases, 3 bases remained unmatched. Germline V gives CDR1 MNHEY, CDR2 SMNVEV (reference sequence). The CDR3 coding sequence is TGTGCCAGCAGTTTATCGGGACAGGTTAACGAGCAGTACTTC. Protein: CASSLSGQVNEQYF.

J is TRBJ2-2 and V is TRBV5-1, with D possibly being TRBD1 (6 bases). CDR1 and CDR2 (germline): SGHRS, YFSETQ. The CDR3 has 16 residues. V lost 2 bases to trimming and J lost 6 bases, with 17 bases between them. Here the CDR3 reads CASSLTSRGVAGELFF. As DNA, the CDR3 is TGCGCCAGCAGCTTAACTTCCAGGGGTGTCGCCGGGGAGCTGTTTTTT.

The chain joins TRBV6-6 to TRBJ2-2; D possibly corresponds to TRBD2 (6 bases). The CDR3 is 16 residues long. The V gene's germline CDR1 is MNHNY and CDR2 SVGAGI (reference sequence). The germline V and J ends were trimmed by 4 bases and 2 bases, with 14 bases remaining between them. The CDR3: CASSSWQGLNTGELFF. The CDR3 coding sequence is TGTGCCAGCAGTTCCTGGCAGGGACTTAACACCGGGGAGCTGTTTTTT.

CDR3 loop: CASGGNAGGELFF. The CDR3 DNA is TGTGCCAGCGGGGGTAATGCGGGCGGGGAGCTGTTTTTT. V usage is TRBV28 and J usage is TRBJ2-2; D might be TRBD1 or TRBD2, each matching 5 bases. The CDR3 contains 13 residues. Germline V gene sequence: CDR1 MDHEN, CDR2 SYDVKM. V dropped 8 bases and J dropped 7 bases, with 14 bases sitting between them.

The J gene is TRBJ1-4, the V gene TRBV5-5; TRBD1 agrees at 8 bases. Unmatched junction bases numbered 7, after V lost 4 bases and J lost 5 bases. The CDR3 is 15 residues long. The germline CDR1 and CDR2 sequences are SGHKS and YYEKEE (reference sequence). CDR3 amino acids: CASSRPGQENEKLFF. The CDR3 DNA follows: TGTGCCAGCAGCAGACCGGGACAGGAGAATGAAAAACTGTTTTTT.

The chain recombines TRBV14 with TRBJ2-1; possibly TRBD1 for D (6 bases). There are 13 residues in the CDR3. Trimming left V 4 bases short and J 3 bases short, with 7 bases between. The germline V gene encodes CDR1 SGHDN and CDR2 FVKESK. CDR3 coding DNA: TGTGCCAGCAGCCCGGACAGCTACAATGAGCAGTTCTTC. This encodes CASSPDSYNEQFF.

The chain links TRBV2 to TRBJ1-1; the match to TRBD1 covers 7 bases. The germline V gene encodes CDR1 SNHLY and CDR2 FYNNEI. CDR3 length equals 15 residues. V lost 7 bases and J lost 5; bases outside the gene matches: 13. CDR3 sequence reads: CASMRDRPSVTEAFF. CDR3 nucleotides: TGTGCCAGCATGAGGGACAGACCCTCGGTTACTGAAGCTTTCTTT.

The V call is TRBV5-6, the J call TRBJ2-7; no clear D. The V gene lost 0 bases and the J gene lost 7 bases, with 11 bases spanning the gap. The CDR3 loop spans 13 amino acids. Germline V lookup: CDR1 SGHDT, CDR2 YYEEEE. The CDR3 DNA is TGTGCCAGCAGCTTGGACATCTTTGAGGAGCAGTACTTC. Its protein is CASSLDIFEEQYF.

The CDR3 loop reads CAISESADSYGYTF. In DNA form, the CDR3 reads TGTGCCATCAGTGAGTCGGCGGACTCCTATGGCTACACCTTC. The gene calls are TRBV10-3 and TRBJ1-2; D is ambiguous. Germline V gene data show CDR1 as ENHRY and CDR2 as SYGVKD. The germline V and J ends were trimmed by 0 bases and 4 bases, with 9 bases remaining between them. The CDR3 totals 14 residues.

The DNA of the CDR3 is TGTGCCAGCAGCTTAGGGACAGGGCACATCTATGGCTACACCTTC. Encoded protein: CASSLGTGHIYGYTF. The rearrangement joins TRBV11-3 to TRBJ1-2; 8 nucleotides line up with TRBD1. CDR1 and CDR2 (germline): SGHNT, YENEEA. With 1 base clipped from V and 4 bases from J, the junction kept 5 bases outside the gene matches. There are 15 residues in the CDR3.

CDR3 sequence (DNA): TGTGCCAGCAGCTTGTACAGTAGCAATCAGCCCCAGCATTTT. Translating it yields CASSLYSSNQPQHF. The rearrangement joins TRBV7-2 to TRBJ1-5; D remains unclear. This CDR3 contains 14 residues. The V end was cut by 3 bases, the J end by 0 bases, with 6 bases between. CDR1 SGHTA and CDR2 FQGNSA come from the germline V gene. The complete variable domain, with remaining parts taken from reference TRBV7-2 and TRBJ1-5, reads GAGVSQSPSNKVTEKGKDVELRCDPISGHTALYWYRQSLGQGLEFLIYFQGNSAPDKSGLPSDRFSAERTGGSVSTLTIQRTQQEDSAVYLCASSLYSSNQPQHFGDGTRLSIL.

V and J are TRBV9 and TRBJ1-5, with TRBD1 matching over 7 bases. V lost 4 bases and J lost 2; bases outside the gene matches: 3. CDR1 and CDR2 (germline): SGDLS, YYNGEE. This CDR3 has 14 residues. The CDR3 coding sequence is TGTGCCAGCAGCTCTGGACAGGGCAATCAGCCCCAGCATTTT. Protein product: CASSSGQGNQPQHF.

V is TRBV11-3 and J is TRBJ2-1, with D possibly TRBD2 on 5 matching bases. The CDR3 is made up of 14 amino acids. In germline, CDR1 is SGHNT, CDR2 YENEEA. Trimming left V 4 bases short and J 3 bases short, with 10 bases between. CDR3 residues: CASSSQTNYNEQFF. Here the CDR3 DNA reads TGTGCCAGCAGCTCTCAGACTAACTACAATGAGCAGTTCTTC. The variable domain in full, completed from reference TRBV11-3 and TRBJ2-1, reads EAGVVQSPRYKIIEKKQPVAFWCNPISGHNTLYWYLQNLGQGPELLIRYENEEAVDDSQLPKDRFSAERLKGVDSTLKIQPAELGDSAVYLCASSSQTNYNEQFFGPGTRLTVL.

The rearrangement joins TRBV7-2 to TRBJ2-1, with D possibly TRBD2 on 5 matching bases. V gave up 1 base and J gave up 13 bases, with 17 bases separating them. Per germline, CDR1 SGHTA and CDR2 FQGNSA. The CDR3 runs to 14 residues. CDR3 DNA: TGTGCCAGCAGCTTAGGATCCTCGGGAAATTCACAGTTCTTC. This codes for CASSLGSSGNSQFF.